Shown below are 21 T cell receptor beta chains from a single sample sequenced in a study of memory CD8 T cells in hepatitis C reinfection. Assay: immunoSEQ multiplex PCR; the TCRdb copy retains only in-frame clones and omits some. In the table there are about 45,000 clones, 70% to 90% of which are singletons. The time point was: peak reinfection, 3 to 8 weeks after reinfection detection. TCR sequencing was done directly ex vivo on sorted cells, without expansion in vitro. Sequencing used naive CD8+ T cells sorted from blood. The receptors come from a young man with hepatitis C virus infection.

On this clone: Distinct nucleotide sequences in the sample also encode this CDR3. The rearrangement uses TRBV9 and TRBJ1-3; 7 bases align to TRBD1. The CDR3 has 16 residues. CDR1 and CDR2 (germline): SGDLS, YYNGEE. With V trimmed by 4 bases and J by 4 bases, 11 bases remained unmatched. CDR3 bases: TGTGCCAGCAGCCTTAACAGGGGCGACTCCGGAAACACCATATATTTT. The encoded protein is CASSLNRGDSGNTIYF.

The chain uses TRBV5-5 and TRBJ2-7, with 8 bases identical to TRBD1. CDR3 length: 15 amino acids. Germline V gene lookup returns CDR1 SGHKS and CDR2 YYEKEE (reference sequence). Losses at the gene ends were 7 bases for V and 1 base for J; bases not matched to a gene: 10. The CDR3 sequence: CASDSQGVFSYEQYF. The CDR3 bases are TGTGCCAGCGACTCACAGGGGGTTTTTTCCTACGAGCAGTACTTC.

The gene calls are TRBV7-2 and TRBJ2-1; 10 bases are shared with TRBD2. Germline CDR1 reads SGHTA; CDR2 reads FQGNSA. J was trimmed by 4 bases and V by 6 bases; bases with no gene match: 6. The CDR3 length is 15 residues. The chain's CDR3 is CASSSTSGAYNEQFF. The CDR3 DNA reads TGTGCCAGCAGTTCCACTAGCGGGGCGTACAATGAGCAGTTCTTC.

This chain uses TRBV6-5 with TRBJ1-2; D unresolved. Germline V gives CDR1 MNHEY, CDR2 SVGAGI. V dropped 0 bases and J dropped 8 bases, with 13 bases sitting between them. The CDR3 has 14 residues. CDR3 in DNA: TGTGCCAGCAGTTACTCTGAGACTTCGAAAGGCTACACCTTC. This encodes CASSYSETSKGYTF.

This clone was seen a handful of times. The CDR3 nucleotides read TGCAGCGCGGAGGGGATAGGCACTGAAGCTTTCTTT. It encodes CSAEGIGTEAFF. This chain uses TRBV29-1 with TRBJ1-1; D may be TRBD1 (5 bases). The CDR3 covers 12 residues. Trimming removed 7 bases from V and 4 bases from J, with 13 bases in between. CDR1 SQVTM and CDR2 ANQGSEA come from the germline V gene.

The CDR3 DNA reads TGTGCCAGCAGTTTCAGGGGAGGCTACACCTTC. Its translation: CASSFRGGYTF. This chain connects TRBV6-5 to TRBJ1-2; possible D gene TRBD1, 6 bases. CDR1 MNHEY and CDR2 SVGAGI come from the germline V gene. The V end was cut by 4 bases, the J end by 8 bases, with 8 bases between. This CDR3 comprises 11 residues.

The genes are TRBV19 and TRBJ1-1, with TRBD1 as a possible D gene (5 bases). V was clipped by 6 bases and J by 0 bases, with 14 bases between them. This CDR3 is built from 15 residues. CDR1 and CDR2 (germline): LNHDA, SQIVND (reference sequence). The CDR3 loop reads CASSPLTELNTEAFF. For the CDR3, the DNA is TGTGCCAGTAGCCCTTTGACAGAGTTGAACACTGAAGCTTTCTTT.

This clone has just a few counts. The chain joins TRBV15 to TRBJ2-3; D gene ambiguous. CDR3 length: 14 amino acids. The germline V and J ends were trimmed by 0 bases and 0 bases, with 4 bases remaining between them. The germline V gene encodes CDR1 LNHNV and CDR2 YYDKDF (reference sequence). CDR3 nucleotide sequence: TGTGCCACCAGCAGAGAGACTAGCACAGATACGCAGTATTTT. Translation gives CATSRETSTDTQYF. Complete variable domain (other parts from reference TRBV15 and TRBJ2-3): DAMVIQNPRYQVTQFGKPVTLSCSQTLNHNVMYWYQQKSSQAPKLLFHYYDKDFNNEADTPDNFQSRRPNTSFCFLDIRSPGLGDTAMYLCATSRETSTDTQYFGPGTRLTVL.

The chain uses TRBV13 and TRBJ2-3; TRBD2 matches 16 bases. The V and J ends lost 5 bases and 0 bases, in that order; junction bases with no gene match: 11. From germline, CDR1 is PRHDT and CDR2 FYEKMQ (reference sequence). The CDR3 sequence is 20 residues long. In DNA form, the CDR3 reads TGTGCCAGCAGCCGCACTCCTGGGACTAGCGGGAGGGCCAGCACAGATACGCAGTATTTT. It is translated as CASSRTPGTSGRASTDTQYF. The full variable domain, completed using reference TRBV13 and TRBJ2-3, is AAGVIQSPRHLIKEKRETATLKCYPIPRHDTVYWYQQGPGQDPQFLISFYEKMQSDKGSIPDRFSAQQFSDYHSELNMSSLELGDSALYFCASSRTPGTSGRASTDTQYFGPGTRLTVL.

This clone was detected once. The V gene is TRBV4-1, the J gene TRBJ1-3; D call uncertain. Per the germline V gene, CDR1 is MGHRA and CDR2 is YSYEKL. CDR3 size: 15 residues. V was trimmed by 8 bases and J by 3 bases, leaving 17 bases between them. In nucleotides, the CDR3 is TGCGCCAGCGGAGAACATCCATCCGATGGAAACACCATATATTTT. It specifies CASGEHPSDGNTIYF.

The CDR3 coding sequence is TGCGCCAGCAGCCTAGGGACAGGGGGCGGGCACACTGAAGCTTTCTTT. Translating gives CASSLGTGGGHTEAFF. The V and J genes are TRBV4-1 and TRBJ1-1; 12 bases match TRBD1. This CDR3 comprises 16 residues. Trimming cost V 4 bases and J 3 bases; bases outside gene matches: 6. CDR1 is MGHRA and CDR2 is YSYEKL in the germline V gene.

The V call is TRBV19, the J call TRBJ2-3, with 12 bases identical to TRBD1. The CDR3 contains 15 residues. Losses at the gene ends were 5 bases for V and 3 bases for J; bases not matched to a gene: 3. Germline CDR1 is LNHDA and CDR2 is SQIVND (reference sequence). The CDR3 protein is CASSWGQGATDTQYF. CDR3 DNA: TGTGCCAGTAGTTGGGGACAGGGGGCAACAGATACGCAGTATTTT.

The chain combines TRBV7-9 with TRBJ2-1; 8 bases are a match to TRBD1. The V segment lost 6 bases and the J segment 3 bases; nucleotides outside the gene matches: 10. This CDR3 has 16 amino acids. The germline V gene encodes CDR1 SEHNR and CDR2 FQNEAQ (reference sequence). CDR3 in DNA: TGTGCCAGCAGGGTAGAGACAGGGGATCTCTACAATGAGCAGTTCTTC. Translation: CASRVETGDLYNEQFF.

This clone was seen a few times. The chain links TRBV18 to TRBJ2-7; the match to TRBD2 covers 10 bases. Germline loops: CDR1 KGHSH, CDR2 LQKENI. The V and J ends lost 6 bases and 2 bases, in that order; junction bases with no gene match: 16. CDR3 length: 18 residues. DNA for the CDR3: TGTGCCAGCTCCACCCTTGTCGGAGAAGCGGGAGGGGCCTACGAGCAGTACTTC. This sequence encodes CASSTLVGEAGGAYEQYF.

V is TRBV9 and J is TRBJ1-2; the match to TRBD1 covers 9 bases. Trimming cost V 3 bases and J 4 bases; bases outside gene matches: 7. Germline V CDR1 and CDR2: SGDLS, YYNGEE. The CDR3 length is 15 residues. The CDR3 nucleotides read TGTGCCAGCAGCGCCAGACAGGGGGGTTTCTATGGCTACACCTTC. Protein product: CASSARQGGFYGYTF.

The rearrangement uses TRBV5-1 and TRBJ2-7; 7 positions match TRBD2. The CDR3 has 14 residues. Trimming cost V 2 bases and J 4 bases; bases outside gene matches: 6. Germline loops: CDR1 SGHRS, CDR2 YFSETQ. For the CDR3, the DNA is TGCGCCAGCAGCTTCACGTCTAGCGGTTACGAGCAGTACTTC. Residues: CASSFTSSGYEQYF.

V gene TRBV7-9 combines with J gene TRBJ1-3; 7 bases match TRBD1. This CDR3 contains 14 residues. CDR1 is SEHNR and CDR2 is FQNEAQ in the germline V gene (reference sequence). The V and J ends lost 5 bases and 8 bases, in that order; junction bases with no gene match: 9. CDR3 bases: TGTGCCAGCAGCCCCGGGACAGAGGCATACACCATATATTTT. Its protein is CASSPGTEAYTIYF.

The CDR3 DNA reads TGTGCCAGCAGCCACCGACAGGAGGGGGGGGGTGACAATCAGCCCCAGCATTTT. Amino acid sequence: CASSHRQEGGGDNQPQHF. The chain recombines TRBV5-6 with TRBJ1-5, with a weak D call TRBD1 (6 bases). V dropped 4 bases and J dropped 3 bases, with 23 bases sitting between them. Per germline, CDR1 SGHDT and CDR2 YYEEEE. This CDR3 is 18 amino acids long.

This sequence joins TRBV6-6 and TRBJ1-1, with TRBD1 matching over 10 bases. J lost 5 bases, V lost 10 bases, and 7 bases had no gene match. The CDR3 runs 13 residues. Germline lookup yields CDR1 MNHNY and CDR2 SVGAGI (reference sequence). CDR3 amino acids: CAIMGQGLTEAFF. CDR3 sequence (DNA): TGTGCCATAATGGGACAGGGGTTGACTGAAGCTTTCTTT.

This clone was observed a handful of times. The rearrangement joins TRBV5-6 to TRBJ2-7; tentative D call: TRBD2 (7 bases). V lost 0 bases to trimming and J lost 9 bases, with 19 bases between them. The CDR3 has 15 amino acids. Germline assignment: CDR1 SGHDT and CDR2 YYEEEE. The CDR3 spells CASSLVGGLFSVQYF. For the CDR3, the DNA is TGTGCCAGCAGCTTGGTCGGGGGGCTTTTCTCTGTGCAGTACTTC.

This chain links TRBV30 with TRBJ2-3; the match to TRBD2 covers 7 bases. The CDR3 is made up of 14 amino acids. Germline CDR1 reads GTSNPN; CDR2 reads SVGIG (reference sequence). The trim removed 4 bases at V and 2 bases at J, leaving 6 bases unmatched. The CDR3 sequence is CAWTWGGPTDTQYF. CDR3 sequence (DNA): TGTGCCTGGACGTGGGGGGGTCCCACAGATACGCAGTATTTT.